This T cell receptor beta chain was sequenced for a study of T cells after yellow fever vaccination. The CDR3 loop spans 13 amino acids. The V gene's germline CDR1 is MNHEY and CDR2 SVGAGI. Trimming shortened V by 2 bases and J by 4 bases, and 8 bases separated the two germline ends. Template switching with 5'RACE generated the TCR cDNA and added a universal primer site and UMIs. Via MiXCR, TCRdb re-called the 5' RACE reads, giving one row per CDR3 protein. Of about 340,000 distinct CDR3 sequences detected, roughly an eighth appear once; the ten largest clones hold more than 3%. The material was CD4+ T cells sorted from PBMCs, obtained 15 days after the yellow fever booster vaccination. V is TRBV6-5 and J is TRBJ1-2, with unresolved D. The receptor's source is a man aged 18 to 30 who received the YFV17D yellow fever vaccine. Here the CDR3 DNA reads TGTGCCAGCAGTTACGCAGGCCCCTATGGCTACACCTTC. Its translation is CASSYAGPYGYTF.